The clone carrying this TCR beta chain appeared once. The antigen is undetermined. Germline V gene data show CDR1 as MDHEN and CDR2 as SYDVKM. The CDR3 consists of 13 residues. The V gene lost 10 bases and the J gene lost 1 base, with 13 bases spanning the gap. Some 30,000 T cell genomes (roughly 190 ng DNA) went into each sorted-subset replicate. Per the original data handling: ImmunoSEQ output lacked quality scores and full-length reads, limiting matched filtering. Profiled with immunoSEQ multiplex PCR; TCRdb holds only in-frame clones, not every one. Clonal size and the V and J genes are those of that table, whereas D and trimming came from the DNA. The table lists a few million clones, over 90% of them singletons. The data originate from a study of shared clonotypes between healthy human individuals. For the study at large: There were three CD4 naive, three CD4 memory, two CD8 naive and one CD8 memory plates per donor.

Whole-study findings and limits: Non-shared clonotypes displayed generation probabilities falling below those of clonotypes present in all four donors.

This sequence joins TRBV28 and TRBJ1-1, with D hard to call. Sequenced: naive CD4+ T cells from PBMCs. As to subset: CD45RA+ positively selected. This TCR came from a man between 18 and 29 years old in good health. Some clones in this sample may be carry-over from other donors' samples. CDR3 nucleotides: TGTGCCACACTACCGGCAGGGAACACTGAAGCTTTCTTT. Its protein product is CATLPAGNTEAFF.